The TCR beta chain under discussion was sequenced for a study of cytomegalovirus exposure and HLA in healthy donors. General study points: Prior analysis indicated that the majority of TCR beta V segments exhibited productivity approximately 87% or approximately 30% of the time. Per a later analysis, roughly 17,000 TCR beta sequences showed association with HLA alleles at 0.05 false discovery rate. Differences between HLA loci emerged in a later analysis of TCR association rates, with DRB1 most and HLA-C fewest.

For this clone: The antigen is not known.

Primers for the PCR totalled 60 Vbeta and 13 Jbeta. How the authors handled the data: Later reanalysis found roughly 80 million unique TCR beta chains, some 10 million of them shared. The assay was immunoSEQ multiplex PCR, and TCRdb's table has in-frame clones only and misses some. For V, J and clone size, that table is used; D and trimming come from the DNA. This sample yields 150,000 or so clones, of which roughly four fifths are seen a single time; less than 2% belongs to the top ten. Material: PBMCs. The clonotype comes from a man aged 35-49 years in good health and CMV-seronegative.

CDR3 sequence: CASSEPGQLYEQYF. Here the CDR3 DNA reads TGTGCCAGCAGTGAACCGGGACAGCTCTACGAGCAGTACTTC. The chain carries TRBV28 and TRBJ2-7; 7 positions agree with TRBD1. CDR1 is MDHEN and CDR2 is SYDVKM in the germline V gene. This CDR3 is 14 amino acids long. Trimming at V came to 5 bases and at J to 3 bases, leaving 7 bases not matched to a gene.